This T cell receptor (beta chain) was found in a study of cytotoxic CD8 clonotypes in ibrutinib-treated CLL. Profiled with immunoSEQ multiplex PCR; TCRdb holds only in-frame clones, not every one. The top ten hold under 35% of the sample, which has about 50,000 clones, about three fifths seen once. Comments on this clone: As yet, its antigen is unknown.

General study points: Private clonotypes, not public ones, expanded at ibrutinib response. Collection times varied between progressing and sustained-remission patients.

Germline CDR1 SGHRS, CDR2 YFSETQ. The CDR3 covers 13 residues. V was pared by 4 bases and J by 8 bases, with 14 bases between. The receptor's source is a human donor with chronic lymphocytic leukemia. The sequenced sample was PBMCs, obtained after 24 months of ibrutinib treatment. The chain carries TRBV5-1 and TRBJ2-3; D is uncertain. DNA of the CDR3: TGCGCCAGCAGCCCCTCCGAGGCAGGTACGCAGTATTTT. It yields the protein CASSPSEAGTQYF. Full variable domain (rest looked up from reference TRBV5-1 and TRBJ2-3): KAGVTQTPRYLIKTRGQQVTLSCSPISGHRSVSWYQQTPGQGLQFLFEYFSETQRNKGNFPGRFSGRQFSNSRSEMNVSTLELGDSALYLCASSPSEAGTQYFGPGTRLTVL.